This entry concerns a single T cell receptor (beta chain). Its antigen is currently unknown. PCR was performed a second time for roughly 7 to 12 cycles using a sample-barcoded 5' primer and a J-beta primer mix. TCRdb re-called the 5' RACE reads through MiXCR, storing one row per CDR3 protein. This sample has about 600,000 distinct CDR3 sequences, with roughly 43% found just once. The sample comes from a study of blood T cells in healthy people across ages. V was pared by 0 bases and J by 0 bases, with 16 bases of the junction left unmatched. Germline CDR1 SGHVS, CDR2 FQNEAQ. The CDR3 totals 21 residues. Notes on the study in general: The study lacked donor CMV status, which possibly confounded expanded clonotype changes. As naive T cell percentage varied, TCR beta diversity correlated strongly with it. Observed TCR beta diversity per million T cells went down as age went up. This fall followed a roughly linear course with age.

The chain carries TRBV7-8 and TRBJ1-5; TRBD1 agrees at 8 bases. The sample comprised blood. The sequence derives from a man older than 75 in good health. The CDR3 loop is CASSLARPVIDRGLSNQPQHF. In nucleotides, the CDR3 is TGTGCCAGCAGCTTAGCGCGGCCAGTAATAGACAGGGGACTTAGCAATCAGCCCCAGCATTTT.